This entry lists 12 T cell receptor beta chains sequenced from one sample in a study of cytomegalovirus exposure and HLA in healthy donors. The PCR had 60 Vbeta and 13 Jbeta primers. Libraries were prepared by immunoSEQ multiplex PCR; TCRdb keeps only in-frame clonotypes and omits some of them. The sample lists 140,000 or so clones, 80% to 90% occurring once. The specimen was PBMCs. These receptors all come from a middle-aged woman in good health and CMV-seropositive.

The chain combines TRBV27 with TRBJ1-1; 10 positions match TRBD1. Germline-derived CDR1 and CDR2 are MNHEY and SMNVEV (reference sequence). V was clipped by 8 bases and J by 5 bases; unmatched bases: 17. The CDR3 has 17 amino acids. CDR3 sequence reads: CASALVLETGGRTEAFF. The CDR3 DNA sequence: TGTGCCAGCGCCCTGGTTTTAGAGACAGGGGGCCGGACTGAAGCTTTCTTT.

The DNA of the CDR3 is TGCGCCAGCGCCACTAGCACAGATACGCAGTATTTT. Protein product: CASATSTDTQYF. The genes are TRBV5-1 and TRBJ2-3; no clear D. V was shortened by 7 bases and J by 0 bases, with 6 bases between the two germline ends. Per germline, CDR1 SGHRS and CDR2 YFSETQ. This CDR3 contains 12 residues.

As DNA, the CDR3 is TGTGCCAGCAGCCAGGGACACGACTACGAGCAGTACTTC. Encoded protein: CASSQGHDYEQYF. V usage is TRBV4-2 and J usage is TRBJ2-7, with TRBD1 as a possible D gene (6 bases). V lost 3 bases and J lost 3, with 9 bases in between. This CDR3 contains 13 residues. Germline loops: CDR1 LGHNA, CDR2 YNFKEQ.

The rearrangement joins TRBV5-1 to TRBJ1-1, with 7 positions matching TRBD1. CDR1 and CDR2 from the germline V gene are SGHRS and YFSETQ. J gave up 1 base and V 2 bases, and 8 bases lay outside the gene matches. This CDR3 has 16 residues. As DNA, the CDR3 is TGCGCCAGCAGCTTCCCAAAGGGGGCCCCGAACACTGAAGCTTTCTTT. It codes for CASSFPKGAPNTEAFF.

The chain recombines TRBV7-9 with TRBJ1-2; a weak D match, TRBD1 (5 bases). The V gene lost 1 base and the J gene lost 0 bases, with 9 bases spanning the gap. This CDR3 comprises 15 residues. From germline, CDR1 is SEHNR and CDR2 FQNEAQ (reference sequence). CDR3 amino acids: CASSLGQNPNYGYTF. CDR3 nucleotide sequence: TGTGCCAGCAGCTTAGGACAGAATCCTAACTATGGCTACACCTTC.

The chain couples TRBV7-9 to TRBJ2-2; 9 bases are a match to TRBD1. The CDR3 totals 15 residues. In germline, CDR1 is SEHNR, CDR2 FQNEAQ (reference sequence). V lost 2 bases, J lost 4 bases, and 2 bases stayed unmatched. CDR3: CASSLNRGRTGELFF. The DNA of the CDR3 is TGTGCCAGCAGCTTAAACAGGGGGCGCACCGGGGAGCTGTTTTTT. Based on the CDR3 plus reference TRBV7-9 and TRBJ2-2, the full variable domain is DTGVSQNPRHKITKRGQNVTFRCDPISEHNRLYWYRQTLGQGPEFLTYFQNEAQLEKSRLLSDRFSAERPKGSFSTLEIQRTEQGDSAMYLCASSLNRGRTGELFFGEGSRLTVL.

V is TRBV5-1 and J is TRBJ2-7, with 7 bases that match TRBD1. This CDR3 has 15 residues. The V and J ends lost 2 bases and 4 bases, in that order; junction bases with no gene match: 9. From germline, CDR1 is SGHRS and CDR2 YFSETQ. The CDR3 DNA reads TGCGCCAGCAGCTTTTACCGGGACAGTAGTTACGAGCAGTACTTC. This translates into CASSFYRDSSYEQYF.

The V call is TRBV20-1, the J call TRBJ2-5, with D tentatively TRBD1 (5 bases). The germline gives CDR1 DFQATT, CDR2 SNEGSKA (reference sequence). Deletions cut 5 bases from V and 7 bases from J, with 11 bases between. The CDR3 runs to 11 residues. CDR3 in DNA: TGCAGTGCTGCGTTCCAGGGGACCCAGTACTTC. It encodes CSAAFQGTQYF.

The V gene is TRBV2, the J gene TRBJ2-1, with D hard to call. The germline gives CDR1 SNHLY, CDR2 FYNNEI. The CDR3 contains 16 residues. V was cut by 4 bases and J by 4 bases, with 17 bases left in between. The CDR3 reads CASSARSARQYNEQFF. CDR3 coding DNA: TGTGCCAGCAGTGCGCGGTCAGCCCGCCAGTACAATGAGCAGTTCTTC.

V usage is TRBV30 and J usage is TRBJ1-1; the match to TRBD1 covers 7 bases. The germline V gene encodes CDR1 GTSNPN and CDR2 SVGIG (reference sequence). The CDR3 runs 13 residues. J lost 0 bases, V lost 7 bases, and 5 bases had no gene match. The CDR3 spells CAFNRGLNTEAFF. For the CDR3, the DNA is TGTGCCTTCAACAGGGGCCTGAACACTGAAGCTTTCTTT.

The gene calls are TRBV25-1 and TRBJ2-7; TRBD1 aligns across 8 bases. Germline V lookup: CDR1 MGHDK, CDR2 SYGVNS. Unmatched junction bases numbered 9, after V lost 9 bases and J lost 2 bases. The CDR3 spans 14 residues. CDR3 in amino acids: CASRGGQGAYEQYF. The CDR3 coding sequence is TGTGCCAGTAGAGGAGGACAGGGTGCCTACGAGCAGTACTTC.

This chain links TRBV29-1 with TRBJ1-2; D is uncertain. This CDR3 contains 12 residues. The V end lost 0 bases, the J end lost 1 base, and 3 bases lay between the germline ends. The germline V gene has CDR1 SQVTM and CDR2 ANQGSEA. As DNA, the CDR3 is TGCAGCGTTGAAGACAGTAACTATGGCTACACCTTC. Translation: CSVEDSNYGYTF.